Below, 3 T cell receptor beta chains from the same sample are listed, as sequenced in a study of blood T cell repertoires in COVID-19. The method was immunoSEQ multiplex PCR; TCRdb's version includes in-frame clones alone and lacks a portion of them. The sample shows approximately 260,000 clones, around four fifths of them seen only once. The sequenced sample was PBMCs or T cells enriched from blood (not recorded which). Source of these receptors: a man younger than 45 with acute COVID-19.

This clone appeared a few times. The V and J genes are TRBV11-2 and TRBJ1-2, with D maybe TRBD1 (5 bases). The CDR3 runs 14 residues. V dropped 6 bases and J dropped 5 bases, with 16 bases sitting between them. Germline CDR1 is SGHAT and CDR2 is FQNNGV. Here the CDR3 reads CASSFGHRGYGYTF. CDR3 DNA sequence: TGTGCCAGCAGTTTCGGACACCGAGGTTATGGCTACACCTTC.

As to this clone: At one boundary the junction diverges from the germline segment, which might be a read error. The rearrangement uses TRBV5-1 and TRBJ1-4; D ambiguous. This CDR3 contains 13 residues. Germline V gene lookup returns CDR1 SGHRS and CDR2 YFSETQ. CDR3 in DNA: TGTGCCAGCAGCTTGGACCCAGGTGAAAAACTGTTTTTT. Amino acid sequence: CASSLDPGEKLFF.

The rearrangement uses TRBV7-9 and TRBJ1-1, with 7 bases fitting TRBD1. Germline lookup yields CDR1 SEHNR and CDR2 FQNEAQ (reference sequence). CDR3 length: 14 amino acids. The ends lost 3 bases at V and 1 base at J; junction bases unmatched: 2. CDR3 in DNA: TGTGCCAGCAGCTTGGGACAGCAGAACACTGAAGCTTTCTTT. The encoded protein is CASSLGQQNTEAFF.